This T cell receptor beta chain was captured in a study of shared clonotypes between healthy human individuals. For every subset, genomic DNA was evenly distributed across several immunoSEQ plates. Assay used: immunoSEQ multiplex PCR; TCRdb lists only in-frame clones, some missing. Counted here are 950,000 to 1,300,000 clones, approximately 76% occurring once; the ten biggest clones make up approximately 1.3%. The table lists this clone with many counts. Its antigen is unidentified. CDR3 length equals 16 residues. Germline CDR1 reads ENHRY; CDR2 reads SYGVKD. V was clipped by 3 bases and J by 6 bases, with 20 bases between them. Study-wide findings and caveats: Clonotype sharing among donors was thought likely to change with sequencing depth. Sharing across four donors was highest in naive CD4 (roughly 5%) and lowest in memory CD8 (about 0.4%). Despite large depth, rarefaction showed incomplete sorted-subset sequencing.

This receptor was identified in a man in his late teens or twenties in good health. The sequenced sample was memory CD4+ T cells sorted from blood. Subset of the sample: CD45RA-negative fraction. The rearrangement joins TRBV10-3 to TRBJ1-1; D remains ambiguous. The CDR3 nucleotides are TGTGCCATCAGTGACCAGGAGAAGGACTTCAGACCTGAAGCTTTCTTT. Its protein product is CAISDQEKDFRPEAFF.